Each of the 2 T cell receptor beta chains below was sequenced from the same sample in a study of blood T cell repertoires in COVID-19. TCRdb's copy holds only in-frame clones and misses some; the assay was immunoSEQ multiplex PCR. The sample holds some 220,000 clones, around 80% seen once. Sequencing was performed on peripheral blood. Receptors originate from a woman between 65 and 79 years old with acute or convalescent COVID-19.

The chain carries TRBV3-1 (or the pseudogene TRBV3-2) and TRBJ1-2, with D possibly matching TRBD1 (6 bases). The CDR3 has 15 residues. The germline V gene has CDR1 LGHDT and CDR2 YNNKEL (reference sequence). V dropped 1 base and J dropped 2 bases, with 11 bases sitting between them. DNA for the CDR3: TGTGCCAGCAGCCAAGCGCCAGGGGCCAACTATGGCTACACCTTC. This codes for CASSQAPGANYGYTF.

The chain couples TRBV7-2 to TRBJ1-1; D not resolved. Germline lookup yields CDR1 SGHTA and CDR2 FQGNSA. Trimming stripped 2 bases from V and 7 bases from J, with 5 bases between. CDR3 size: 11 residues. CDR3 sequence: CASSLSGEAFF. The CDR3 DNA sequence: TGTGCCAGCAGCTTATCCGGTGAAGCTTTCTTT.